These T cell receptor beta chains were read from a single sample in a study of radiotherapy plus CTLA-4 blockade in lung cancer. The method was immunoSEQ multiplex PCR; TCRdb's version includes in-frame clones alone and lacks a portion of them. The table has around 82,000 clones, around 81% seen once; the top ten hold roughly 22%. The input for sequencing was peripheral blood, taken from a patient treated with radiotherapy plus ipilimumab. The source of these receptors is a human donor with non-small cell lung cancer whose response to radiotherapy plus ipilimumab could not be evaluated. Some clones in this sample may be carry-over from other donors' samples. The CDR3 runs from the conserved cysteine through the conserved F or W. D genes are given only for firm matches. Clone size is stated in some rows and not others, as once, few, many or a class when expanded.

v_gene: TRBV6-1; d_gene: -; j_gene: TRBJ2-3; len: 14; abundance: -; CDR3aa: CASTTGHGTDTQYF; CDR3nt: TGTGCCAGCACTACAGGGCACGGCACAGATACGCAGTATTTT
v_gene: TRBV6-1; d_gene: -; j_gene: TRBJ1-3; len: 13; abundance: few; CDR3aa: CASSETPWGVIYF; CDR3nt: TGTGCCAGCAGTGAAACCCCATGGGGGGTGATATATTTT
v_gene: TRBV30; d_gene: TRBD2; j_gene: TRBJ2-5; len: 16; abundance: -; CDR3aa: CAWRHRAGLYQETQYF; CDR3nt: TGTGCCTGGAGACACAGAGCGGGACTCTACCAAGAGACCCAGTACTTC
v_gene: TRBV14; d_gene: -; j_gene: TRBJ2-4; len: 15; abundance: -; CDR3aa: CASSQVRRAKNIQYF; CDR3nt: TGTGCCAGCAGCCAGGTAAGGCGGGCCAAAAACATTCAGTACTTC
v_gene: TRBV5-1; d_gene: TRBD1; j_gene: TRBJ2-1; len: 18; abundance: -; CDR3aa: CASSLIRTGTGLYNEQFF; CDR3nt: TGCGCCAGCAGCTTGATCCGGACCGGGACAGGGCTCTACAATGAGCAGTTCTTC
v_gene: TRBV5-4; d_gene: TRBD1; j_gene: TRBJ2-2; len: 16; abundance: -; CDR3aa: CASSPPTRGQGGELFF; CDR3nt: TGTGCCAGCAGCCCCCCGACGAGGGGGCAGGGCGGGGAGCTGTTTTTT
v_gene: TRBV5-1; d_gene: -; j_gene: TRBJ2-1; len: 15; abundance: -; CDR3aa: CASSTAGNRGNEQFF; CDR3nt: TGCGCCAGCAGCACCGCCGGGAATAGAGGCAATGAGCAGTTCTTC
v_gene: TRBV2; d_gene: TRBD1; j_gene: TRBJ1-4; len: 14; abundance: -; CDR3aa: CASSYGTGREKLFF; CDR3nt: TGTGCCAGCAGTTACGGGACAGGGAGGGAAAAACTGTTTTTT
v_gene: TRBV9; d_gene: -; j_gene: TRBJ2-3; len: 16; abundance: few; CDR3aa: CASSVEGGAVVDTQYF; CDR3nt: TGTGCCAGCAGCGTAGAAGGGGGGGCTGTCGTCGATACGCAGTATTTT
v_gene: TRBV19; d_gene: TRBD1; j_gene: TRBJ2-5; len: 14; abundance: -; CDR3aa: CASSTGTGGQTQYF; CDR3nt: TGTGCCAGTAGTACCGGGACAGGGGGACAGACCCAGTACTTC
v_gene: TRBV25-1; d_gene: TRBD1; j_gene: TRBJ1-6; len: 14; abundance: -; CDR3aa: CASSGGTENSPLHF; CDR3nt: TGTGCCAGCAGTGGGGGGACAGAGAATTCACCCCTCCACTTT
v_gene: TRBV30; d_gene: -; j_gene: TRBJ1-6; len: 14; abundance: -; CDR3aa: CAWSRQLYNSPLHF; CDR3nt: TGTGCCTGGAGCAGGCAGCTATATAATTCACCCCTCCACTTT
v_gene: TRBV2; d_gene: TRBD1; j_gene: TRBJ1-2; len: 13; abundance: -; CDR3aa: CASAPDRVNGYTF; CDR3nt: TGTGCCAGCGCTCCCGACAGGGTGAATGGCTACACCTTC
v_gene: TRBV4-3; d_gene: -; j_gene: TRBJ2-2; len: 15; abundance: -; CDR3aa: CASSHGDFNTGELFF; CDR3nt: TGCGCCAGCAGCCATGGGGACTTCAACACCGGGGAGCTGTTTTTT
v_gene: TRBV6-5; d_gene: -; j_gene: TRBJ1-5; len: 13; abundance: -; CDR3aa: CASRQYSNQPQHF; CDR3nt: TGTGCCAGCAGGCAGTATAGCAATCAGCCCCAGCATTTT
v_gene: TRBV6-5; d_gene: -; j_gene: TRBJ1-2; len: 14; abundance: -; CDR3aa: CASSGHEPNYGYTF; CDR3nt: TGTGCCAGCAGTGGACATGAGCCTAACTATGGCTACACCTTC
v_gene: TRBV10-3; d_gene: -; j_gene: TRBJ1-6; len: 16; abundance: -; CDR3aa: CAISEGAGSYNSPLHF; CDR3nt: TGTGCCATCAGTGAGGGGGCGGGGTCCTATAATTCACCCCTCCACTTT
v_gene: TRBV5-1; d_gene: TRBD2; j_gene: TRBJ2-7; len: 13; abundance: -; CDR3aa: CASSLTGEGEQYF; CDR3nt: TGCGCCAGCAGCCTTACGGGGGAGGGCGAGCAGTACTTC
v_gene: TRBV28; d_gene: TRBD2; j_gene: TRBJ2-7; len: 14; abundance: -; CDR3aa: CASREGRDRNEQYF; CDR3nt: TGTGCCAGCAGGGAAGGGAGGGATCGAAACGAGCAGTACTTC
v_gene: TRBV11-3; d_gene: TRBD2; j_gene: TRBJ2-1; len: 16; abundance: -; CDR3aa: CASSLGGAGGQNEQFF; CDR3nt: TGTGCCAGCAGCTTAGGTGGGGCGGGGGGGCAAAATGAGCAGTTCTTC
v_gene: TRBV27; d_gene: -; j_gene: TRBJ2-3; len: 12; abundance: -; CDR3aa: CASTEGTDTQYF; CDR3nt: TGTGCCAGCACCGAGGGCACGGATACGCAGTATTTT
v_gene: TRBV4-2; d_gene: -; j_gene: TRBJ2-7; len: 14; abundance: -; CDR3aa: CASSQGRGGYEQYF; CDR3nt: TGTGCCAGCAGCCAAGGGAGGGGAGGCTACGAGCAGTACTTC
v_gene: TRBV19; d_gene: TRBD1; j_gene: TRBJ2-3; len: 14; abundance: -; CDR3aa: CASSIRQGSDTQYF; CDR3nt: TGTGCCAGTAGTATACGACAGGGGTCAGATACGCAGTATTTT
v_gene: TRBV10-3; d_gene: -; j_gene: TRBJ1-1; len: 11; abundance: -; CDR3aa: CATLQGDEAFF; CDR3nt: TGTGCCACCTTACAGGGAGATGAAGCTTTCTTT
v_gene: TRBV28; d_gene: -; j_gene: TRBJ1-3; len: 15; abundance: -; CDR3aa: CASDRGSVPGNTIYF; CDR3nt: TGTGCCAGCGACCGGGGGTCGGTCCCGGGAAACACCATATATTTT
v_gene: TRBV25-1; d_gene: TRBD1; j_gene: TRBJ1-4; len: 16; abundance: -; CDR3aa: CASRWGQGATNEKLFF; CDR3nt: TGTGCCAGCAGATGGGGACAGGGGGCGACTAATGAAAAACTGTTTTTT
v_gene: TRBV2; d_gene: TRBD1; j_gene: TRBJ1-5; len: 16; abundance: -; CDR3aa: CASKIPGQGSTQPQHF; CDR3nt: TGTGCCAGCAAGATCCCAGGACAGGGATCCACTCAGCCCCAGCATTTT
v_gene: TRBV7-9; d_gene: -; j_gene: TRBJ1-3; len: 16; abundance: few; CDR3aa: CAQTRQEPSLGNTIYF; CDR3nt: TGTGCCCAGACAAGACAGGAGCCATCACTCGGGAACACCATATATTTT
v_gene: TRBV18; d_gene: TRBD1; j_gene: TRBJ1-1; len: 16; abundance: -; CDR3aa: CASSEGTGNMNTEAFF; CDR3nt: TGTGCCAGCTCGGAAGGGACAGGCAACATGAACACTGAAGCTTTCTTT
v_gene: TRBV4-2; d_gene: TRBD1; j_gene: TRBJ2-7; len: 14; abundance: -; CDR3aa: CASSHGQGSYEQYF; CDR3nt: TGTGCCAGCAGCCATGGACAGGGATCCTACGAGCAGTACTTC
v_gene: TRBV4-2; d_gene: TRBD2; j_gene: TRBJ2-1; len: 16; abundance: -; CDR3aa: CASSQEAGGSYNEQFF; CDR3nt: TGTGCCAGCAGCCAAGAAGCGGGGGGTAGTTACAATGAGCAGTTCTTC
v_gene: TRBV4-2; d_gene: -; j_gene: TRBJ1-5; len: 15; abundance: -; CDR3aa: CASSQAGEANQPQHF; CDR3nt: TGTGCCAGCAGCCAAGCAGGGGAAGCGAATCAGCCCCAGCATTTT
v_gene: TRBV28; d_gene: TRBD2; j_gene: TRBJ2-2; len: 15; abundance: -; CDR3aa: CAITGSGRSTGELFF; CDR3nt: TGTGCCATTACGGGTAGCGGGAGATCCACCGGGGAGCTGTTTTTT
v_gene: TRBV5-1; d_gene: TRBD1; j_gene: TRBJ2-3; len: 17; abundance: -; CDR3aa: CASSLRPGTGGRNTQYF; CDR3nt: TGCGCCAGCAGCTTACGCCCCGGGACAGGGGGCCGAAATACGCAGTATTTT
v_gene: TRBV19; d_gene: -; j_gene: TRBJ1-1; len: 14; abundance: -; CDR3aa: CASSARGSGTEAFF; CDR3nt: TGTGCCAGTAGTGCCCGGGGGTCGGGGACTGAAGCTTTCTTT